Reported below is one TCR beta chain. One junction end disagrees with the germline gene, perhaps due to a read error. Other DNA sequences in the sample encode the same CDR3. This sample was taken from a study of shared clonotypes between healthy human individuals. Assay: immunoSEQ multiplex PCR; the TCRdb copy retains only in-frame clones and omits some. The sample has 2 million to 3 million clones, 93% seen once. Germline CDR1 and CDR2: SGHAT and FQNNGV. This CDR3 comprises 13 residues. This receptor was identified in a man younger than 35 in good health. Some clones in this sample may be carry-over from other donors' samples. The specimen was naive CD4+ T cells from PBMCs. Subset indicated: CD45RA+ positively selected. This sequence joins TRBV11-2 and TRBJ1-1; D is uncertain. The CDR3, as DNA: TGTGCCAGCAGCCTCCGGGGAAACACTGAAGCTTTCTTC. It codes for CASSLRGNTEAFF.